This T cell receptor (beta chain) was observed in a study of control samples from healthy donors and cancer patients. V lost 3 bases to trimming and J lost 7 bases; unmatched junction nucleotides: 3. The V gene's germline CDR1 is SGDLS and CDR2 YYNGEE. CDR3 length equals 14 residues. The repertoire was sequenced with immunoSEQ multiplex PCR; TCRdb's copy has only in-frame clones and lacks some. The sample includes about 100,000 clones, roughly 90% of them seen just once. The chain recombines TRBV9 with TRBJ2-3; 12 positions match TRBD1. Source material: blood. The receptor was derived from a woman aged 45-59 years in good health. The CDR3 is CASSAGQGANTQYF. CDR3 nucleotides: TGTGCCAGCAGCGCGGGACAGGGGGCGAATACGCAGTATTTT.